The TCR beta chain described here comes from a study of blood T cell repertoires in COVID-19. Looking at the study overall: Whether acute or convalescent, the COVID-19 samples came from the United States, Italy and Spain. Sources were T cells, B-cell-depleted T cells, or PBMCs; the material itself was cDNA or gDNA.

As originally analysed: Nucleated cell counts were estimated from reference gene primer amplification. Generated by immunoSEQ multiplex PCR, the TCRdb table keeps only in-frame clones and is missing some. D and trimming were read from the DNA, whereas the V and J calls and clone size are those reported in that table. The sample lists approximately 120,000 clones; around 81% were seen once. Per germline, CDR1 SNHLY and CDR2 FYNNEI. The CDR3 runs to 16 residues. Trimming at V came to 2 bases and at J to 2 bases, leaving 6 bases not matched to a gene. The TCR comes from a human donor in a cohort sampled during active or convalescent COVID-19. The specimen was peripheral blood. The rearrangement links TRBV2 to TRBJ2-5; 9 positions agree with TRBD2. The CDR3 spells CASSEIAGARQETQYF. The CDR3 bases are TGTGCCAGCAGTGAAATAGCGGGGGCCCGACAAGAGACCCAGTACTTC.